This T cell receptor beta chain was documented in a study of blood T cell repertoires in COVID-19. Across the study: Sites in the United States, Italy and Spain provided acute and convalescent COVID-19 samples. The cDNA or gDNA used as material had been derived from T cells, B-cell-depleted T cells, or PBMCs.

Assay used: immunoSEQ multiplex PCR; TCRdb lists only in-frame clones, some missing. Of approximately 30,000 clones listed, 70% to 90% are singletons. Germline CDR1 GTSNPN, CDR2 SVGIG (reference sequence). The V end lost 0 bases, the J end lost 14 bases, and 11 bases lay between the germline ends. The CDR3 totals 11 residues. What was sequenced was peripheral blood. This TCR derives from a human donor in a cohort sampled during active COVID-19. This rearrangement joins TRBV30 to TRBJ2-1, with D possibly TRBD2 on 6 matching bases. The CDR3 protein is CAWSVSGLEFF. CDR3 in DNA: TGTGCCTGGAGTGTAAGCGGGTTGGAGTTCTTC.